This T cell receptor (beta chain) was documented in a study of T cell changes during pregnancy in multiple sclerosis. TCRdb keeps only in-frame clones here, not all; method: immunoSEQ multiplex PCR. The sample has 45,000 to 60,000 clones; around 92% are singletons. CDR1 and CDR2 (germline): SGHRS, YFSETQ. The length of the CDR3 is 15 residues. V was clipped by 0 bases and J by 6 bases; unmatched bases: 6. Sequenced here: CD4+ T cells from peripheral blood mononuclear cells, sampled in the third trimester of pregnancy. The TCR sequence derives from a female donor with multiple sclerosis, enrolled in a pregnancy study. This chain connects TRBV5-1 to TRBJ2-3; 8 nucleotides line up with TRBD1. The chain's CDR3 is CASSLGQGARDTQYF. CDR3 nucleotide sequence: TGCGCCAGCAGCTTGGGGCAGGGGGCGCGGGATACGCAGTATTTT.